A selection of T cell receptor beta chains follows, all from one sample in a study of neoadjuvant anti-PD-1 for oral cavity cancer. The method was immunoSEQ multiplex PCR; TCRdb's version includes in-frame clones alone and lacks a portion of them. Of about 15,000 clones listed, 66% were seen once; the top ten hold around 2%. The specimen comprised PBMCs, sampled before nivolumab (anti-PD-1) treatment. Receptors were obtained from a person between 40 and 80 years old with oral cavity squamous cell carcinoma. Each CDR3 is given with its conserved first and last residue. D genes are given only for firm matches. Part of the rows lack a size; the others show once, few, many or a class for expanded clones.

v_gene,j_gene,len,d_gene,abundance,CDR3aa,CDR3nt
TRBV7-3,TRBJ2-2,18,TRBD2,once,CASSLGGLAGEGTGELFF,TGTGCCAGCAGCCTCGGAGGACTAGCGGGAGAGGGCACCGGGGAGCTGTTTTTT
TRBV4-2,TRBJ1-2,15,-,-,CASSPLEGINYGYTF,TGTGCCAGCAGCCCACTCGAGGGAATTAACTATGGCTACACCTTC
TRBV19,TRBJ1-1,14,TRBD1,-,CASSGDRVNTEAFF,TGTGCCAGTAGTGGCGACAGGGTGAACACTGAAGCTTTCTTT
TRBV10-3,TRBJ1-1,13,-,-,CAISESDSREAFF,TGTGCCATCAGTGAGTCGGACAGCAGAGAAGCTTTCTTT
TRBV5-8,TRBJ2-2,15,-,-,CASSFDQGETGELFF,TGTGCCAGCAGCTTTGACCAGGGCGAGACCGGGGAGCTGTTTTTT
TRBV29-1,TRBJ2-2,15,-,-,CSVEDQGWNTGELFF,TGCAGCGTTGAAGATCAGGGTTGGAACACCGGGGAGCTGTTTTTT
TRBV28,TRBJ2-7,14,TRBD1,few,CASSFRTGVNEQYF,TGTGCCAGCAGTTTCAGAACAGGGGTCAACGAGCAGTACTTC
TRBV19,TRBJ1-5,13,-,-,CASSTDSRQPQHF,TGTGCCAGTAGTACCGACAGCCGTCAGCCCCAGCATTTT
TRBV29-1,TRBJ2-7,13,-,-,CSAIYREGVEQYF,TGCAGCGCTATCTACCGGGAAGGCGTCGAGCAGTACTTC
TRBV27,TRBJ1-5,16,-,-,CASSPGTLPNHQPQHF,TGTGCCAGCAGTCCCGGGACCTTACCAAACCATCAGCCCCAGCATTTT
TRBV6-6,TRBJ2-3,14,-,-,CASTQGLNTDTQYF,TGTGCCAGCACTCAAGGGTTGAACACAGATACGCAGTATTTT
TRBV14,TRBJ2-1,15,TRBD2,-,CASSRSGGSGNEQFF,TGTGCCAGCAGTCGTAGCGGGGGCTCGGGGAATGAGCAGTTCTTC
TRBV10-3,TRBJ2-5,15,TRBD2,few,CAISVGGGAKETQYF,TGTGCCATCAGTGTTGGCGGGGGGGCAAAAGAGACCCAGTACTTC
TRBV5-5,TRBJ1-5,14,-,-,CASSLVGPDQPQHF,TGTGCCAGCAGCTTGGTAGGCCCTGATCAGCCCCAGCATTTT
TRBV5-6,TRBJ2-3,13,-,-,CASSLSAPNTQYF,TGTGCCAGCAGCTTGTCTGCCCCGAATACGCAGTATTTT
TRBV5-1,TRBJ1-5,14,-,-,CASSLYTGSQPQHF,TGCGCCAGCAGCTTATATACAGGGTCCCAGCCCCAGCATTTT
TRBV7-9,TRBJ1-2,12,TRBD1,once,CASSNRDRFYTF,TGTGCCAGCAGCAACCGGGACAGGTTCTACACCTTC